These 10 T cell receptor beta chains were all obtained from the same sample, sequenced in a study of blood T cell repertoires in COVID-19. Data came from immunoSEQ multiplex PCR; TCRdb stores just in-frame clones and leaves some out. Altogether around 290,000 clones are present, around nine tenths being singletons, with the ten largest covering about 1.1%. The sequenced sample was PBMCs or T cells enriched from blood (not recorded which). The receptors come from a woman in her thirties who had recovered from COVID-19.

This clone is a singleton in its sample. The genes are TRBV6-5 and TRBJ2-7; D is perhaps TRBD2 (6 bases). The CDR3 extends over 15 amino acids. V shed 3 bases and J shed 6 bases, with 18 bases lying between them. Germline V gives CDR1 MNHEY, CDR2 SVGAGI. The CDR3 is CASSYSEEGYGEQYF. The DNA for the CDR3 is TGTGCCAGCAGTTATTCCGAGGAGGGTTATGGCGAGCAGTACTTC.

The gene calls are TRBV3-1 (or the pseudogene TRBV3-2) and TRBJ1-2; possible D gene TRBD1, 5 bases. The CDR3 runs 17 residues. Germline values: CDR1 LGHDT, CDR2 YNNKEL (reference sequence). Trimming left V 1 base short and J 0 bases short, with 15 bases between. In DNA, the CDR3 is TGTGCCAGCAGCCAAGGGACCCTGACAGTGACTAACTATGGCTACACCTTC. This encodes CASSQGTLTVTNYGYTF.

The chain has TRBV27 and TRBJ1-6; no clear D gene. The V end lost 6 bases, the J end lost 0 bases, and 3 bases lay between the germline ends. Germline CDR1 is MNHEY and CDR2 is SMNVEV (reference sequence). CDR3 length equals 13 residues. This CDR3 reads CASRSSYNSPLHF. CDR3 sequence (DNA): TGTGCCAGCAGGAGCTCCTATAATTCACCCCTCCACTTT.

This sequence joins TRBV28 and TRBJ1-6; TRBD1 matches at 7 bases. Germline CDR1 reads MDHEN; CDR2 reads SYDVKM. The junction had 4 bases not matched to a gene; V was cut back by 9 bases and J by 8 bases. This CDR3 spans 12 amino acids. The CDR3 sequence is CASTGVDSPLHF. DNA of the CDR3: TGTGCCAGTACAGGGGTAGATTCACCCCTCCACTTT.

The chain employs TRBV10-1 and TRBJ2-1; unclear D gene. V was shortened by 3 bases and J by 6 bases, with 15 bases between the two germline ends. In germline, CDR1 is WNHNN, CDR2 SYGVQD (reference sequence). The CDR3 spans 15 residues. The CDR3 loop is CASSENGLVRNEQFF. The CDR3 DNA follows: TGCGCCAGCAGTGAAAACGGTCTAGTCCGCAATGAGCAGTTCTTC.

This rearrangement joins TRBV18 to TRBJ2-1; 11 bases line up with TRBD1. The CDR3 sequence is 16 residues long. V trimming: 2 bases; J trimming: 12 bases; junction bases outside the gene matches: 12. Germline assignment: CDR1 KGHSH and CDR2 LQKENI. The CDR3 DNA reads TGTGCCAGCTCACCATCTCAATTAAGGACAGGGGGCTGGCAGTTCTTC. Amino acid sequence: CASSPSQLRTGGWQFF. Drawing the rest from reference TRBV18 and TRBJ2-1, the complete variable domain is NAGVMQNPRHLVRRRGQEARLRCSPMKGHSHVYWYRQLPEEGLKFMVYLQKENIIDESGMPKERFSAEFPKEGPSILRIQQVVRGDSAAYFCASSPSQLRTGGWQFFGPGTRLTVL.

This chain links TRBV3-1 (or the pseudogene TRBV3-2) with TRBJ2-5; D gene unclear. CDR1 is LGHDT and CDR2 is YNNKEL in the germline V gene (reference sequence). V was shortened by 1 base and J by 5 bases, with 11 bases between the two germline ends. The CDR3 is 14 residues long. Here the CDR3 reads CASSQASSAETQYF. CDR3 DNA: TGTGCCAGCAGCCAAGCCTCTAGTGCCGAGACCCAGTACTTC.

The J gene is TRBJ1-1, the V gene TRBV4-1; unclear D gene. Germline V gene sequence: CDR1 MGHRA, CDR2 YSYEKL. The CDR3 covers 16 residues. V was cut by 1 base and J by 0 bases, with 12 bases left in between. CDR3 sequence reads: CASSQVRTGMNTEAFF. CDR3 nucleotide sequence: TGCGCCAGCAGCCAAGTCCGTACGGGGATGAACACTGAAGCTTTCTTT.

The gene calls are TRBV7-2 and TRBJ2-1, with 12 bases that match TRBD2. J gave up 4 bases and V 5 bases, and 6 bases lay outside the gene matches. Germline CDR1 reads SGHTA; CDR2 reads FQGNSA. This CDR3 comprises 16 residues. The CDR3 nucleotides are TGTGCCAGCAGCCCACTGACTAGCGGGAGTTACAATGAGCAGTTCTTC. It specifies CASSPLTSGSYNEQFF.

This chain connects TRBV6-4 to TRBJ2-3, with D perhaps matching TRBD2 (6 bases). The ends were cut back, 8 bases at V and 2 bases at J, with 17 bases in the middle. In germline, CDR1 is MRHNA, CDR2 SNTAGT. The CDR3 is made up of 15 amino acids. CDR3 residues: CASSPMAGYTDTQYF. The CDR3 region has the DNA TGTGCCAGCTCCCCAATGGCGGGGTACACAGATACGCAGTATTTT.